The 9 T cell receptor beta chains below were found in one sample sequenced in a study of technical replicates of blood from several donors. TCRdb keeps only in-frame clones here, not all; method: immunoSEQ multiplex PCR. The sample records over 80,000 clones, about 95% being singletons. The sample taken for sequencing was T cells isolated from PBMCs. These receptors originate from a human donor in good health.

The V and J genes are TRBV30 and TRBJ1-1; D remains ambiguous. CDR1 is GTSNPN and CDR2 is SVGIG in the germline V gene (reference sequence). V gave up 1 base and J gave up 7 bases, with 13 bases separating them. This CDR3 has 13 residues. The CDR3 DNA sequence: TGTGCCTGGAGTGGCCCTACCGGGATTGAAGCTTTCTTT. Residues: CAWSGPTGIEAFF.

V gene TRBV7-8 combines with J gene TRBJ2-7; TRBD2 is a possible D gene (6 bases). The CDR3 is 13 residues long. Germline V gene lookup returns CDR1 SGHVS and CDR2 FQNEAQ. V lost 5 bases, J lost 3 bases, and 11 bases lay in between. This CDR3 is CASSPGVGYEQYF. The CDR3 region has the DNA TGTGCCAGCAGCCCGGGGGTGGGCTACGAGCAGTACTTC.

The rearrangement joins TRBV12-5 to TRBJ1-1; no clear D gene. Germline assignment: CDR1 LGHNT and CDR2 FRNRAP. V was cut by 2 bases and J by 3 bases, with 13 bases left in between. The CDR3 is made up of 15 amino acids. The CDR3 reads CASGLPREVDTEAFF. The CDR3 region has the DNA TGTGCTAGTGGTTTGCCTCGAGAAGTAGACACTGAAGCTTTCTTT.

The rearrangement links TRBV6-6 to TRBJ2-1; 9 nucleotides line up with TRBD2. This CDR3 is 14 amino acids long. J gave up 4 bases and V 8 bases, and 6 bases lay outside the gene matches. Germline lookup yields CDR1 MNHNY and CDR2 SVGAGI (reference sequence). The CDR3 sequence: CASSPGLAYNEQFF. DNA for the CDR3: TGTGCCAGCTCTCCGGGACTAGCATACAATGAGCAGTTCTTC.

The rearrangement uses TRBV28 and TRBJ1-5; D is perhaps TRBD1 (6 bases). V lost 7 bases and J lost 5, with 9 bases in between. The CDR3 totals 12 residues. Germline lookup yields CDR1 MDHEN and CDR2 SYDVKM. The DNA for the CDR3 is TGTGCCAGCACACAGGGCTATCAGCCCCAGCATTTT. It specifies CASTQGYQPQHF.

The chain recombines TRBV2 with TRBJ2-1; 7 bases fit TRBD2. The CDR3 covers 19 residues. The J segment lost 6 bases and the V segment lost 10 bases, leaving 27 bases of the junction unmatched. The V gene's germline CDR1 is SNHLY and CDR2 FYNNEI. The CDR3 nucleotides read TGTGCCACCTCCGGGGAGCGGGAAAGGGTTAGTTCGGCGGGCAATGAGCAGTTCTTC. Translation: CATSGERERVSSAGNEQFF.

The chain carries TRBV7-2 and TRBJ2-5; 12 positions agree with TRBD2. This CDR3 is built from 17 residues. Per germline, CDR1 SGHTA and CDR2 FQGNSA. V trimming: 0 bases; J trimming: 1 base; junction bases outside the gene matches: 3. The CDR3, as DNA: TGTGCCAGCAGCTTAGCGCGGGGACTAGCGGGCCAAGAGACCCAGTACTTC. Protein sequence: CASSLARGLAGQETQYF.

The chain combines TRBV19 with TRBJ1-5; no firm D call. V was shortened by 5 bases and J by 2 bases, with 7 bases between the two germline ends. The germline V gene has CDR1 LNHDA and CDR2 SQIVND (reference sequence). The CDR3 totals 13 residues. The CDR3 sequence is CASSDTGNQPQHF. The CDR3 nucleotides read TGTGCCAGTAGTGACACAGGCAATCAGCCCCAGCATTTT.

This sequence joins TRBV10-3 and TRBJ1-2; TRBD1 matches 7 bases. CDR3 length equals 15 residues. The germline gives CDR1 ENHRY, CDR2 SYGVKD. After removal of 1 base from V and 3 bases from J, the junction contained 5 bases not matched to a gene. CDR3 sequence reads: CAISELGGTDYGYTF. The CDR3 region has the DNA TGTGCCATCAGTGAGTTAGGCGGGACAGACTATGGCTACACCTTC.